The 30 T cell receptor beta chains below come from one sample, sequenced in a study of blood T cell repertoires in COVID-19 (dated by TCRdb to 2020 to 2022). The library was prepared using the immunoSEQ multiplex PCR assay. TCRdb stores this immuneACCESS table with in-frame sequences only. Part of the clones is absent; in the studies checked, under half of the shortfall reflects unresolved V genes, and no reason is known for the rest. In all, the sample holds roughly 120,000 clones, and 80% to 90% of those were seen once. Of the sample, about 12% is held by the ten largest clones. What was sequenced was peripheral blood. These receptors were collected from a human donor in a cohort sampled during active COVID-19.

This clone appeared a single time. This chain links TRBV5-6 with TRBJ2-1; weak D call: TRBD1 (6 bases). The length of the CDR3 is 18 residues. V was shortened by 0 bases and J by 0 bases, with 16 bases between the two germline ends. Germline assignment: CDR1 SGHDT and CDR2 YYEEEE. In DNA, the CDR3 is TGTGCCAGCAGCTTGGGAGAACAGGGCCTTAGCTCCTACAATGAGCAGTTCTTC. Amino acids: CASSLGEQGLSSYNEQFF.

This clone was seen once. V usage is TRBV28 and J usage is TRBJ2-5, with TRBD1 matching over 8 bases. The ends lost 6 bases at V and 1 base at J; junction bases unmatched: 13. The CDR3 covers 17 residues. Germline V CDR1 and CDR2: MDHEN, SYDVKM. CDR3 bases: TGTGCCAGCAGCTCAATCTGGGGGACAGGACTCCAAGAGACCCAGTACTTC. Amino acid sequence: CASSSIWGTGLQETQYF.

The sample holds a few counts of this clone. This rearrangement joins TRBV10-1 to TRBJ1-4; TRBD1 aligns across 7 bases. V shed 6 bases, J shed 5 bases, and the junction held 12 bases outside the gene matches. Germline V gene sequence: CDR1 WNHNN, CDR2 SYGVQD (reference sequence). The CDR3 consists of 16 residues. CDR3 region: CASSPGSTGFNEKLFF. CDR3 DNA: TGCGCCAGCAGCCCGGGTTCGACAGGGTTCAATGAAAAACTGTTTTTT.

This chain uses TRBV5-6 with TRBJ2-3; 8 bases match TRBD1. The germline V gene encodes CDR1 SGHDT and CDR2 YYEEEE. V lost 4 bases to trimming and J lost 0 bases; unmatched junction nucleotides: 1. The CDR3 covers 14 residues. CDR3 loop: CASSRQGSTDTQYF. CDR3 sequence (DNA): TGTGCCAGCAGCCGACAGGGGAGCACAGATACGCAGTATTTT.

The V call is TRBV19, the J call TRBJ1-2; TRBD1 aligns across 9 bases. This CDR3 has 16 residues. The V gene end was trimmed by 3 bases and the J gene end by 2 bases; junction bases not matched to a gene: 7. Looked up from germline, CDR1 is LNHDA and CDR2 is SQIVND (reference sequence). This chain's CDR3 is CASSMVGDRVNYGYTF. The CDR3 nucleotides read TGTGCCAGTAGTATGGTGGGGGACAGGGTGAACTATGGCTACACCTTC. The entire variable domain, with the rest obtained from reference TRBV19 and TRBJ1-2, is as follows: DGGITQSPKYLFRKEGQNVTLSCEQNLNHDAMYWYRQDPGQGLRLIYYSQIVNDFQKGDIAEGYSVSREKKESFPLTVTSAQKNPTAFYLCASSMVGDRVNYGYTFGSGTRLTVV.

The J gene is TRBJ1-4, the V gene TRBV7-9, with unresolved D. V gave up 1 base and J gave up 4 bases, with 7 bases separating them. Germline loops: CDR1 SEHNR, CDR2 FQNEAQ (reference sequence). CDR3 length: 14 residues. Here the CDR3 reads CASSLGHYNEKLFF. CDR3 bases: TGTGCCAGCAGCTTAGGACATTATAATGAAAAACTGTTTTTT.

This clone was recorded a few times. The chain joins TRBV19 to TRBJ2-2; TRBD2 agrees at 7 bases. The J segment lost 4 bases and the V segment lost 10 bases, leaving 12 bases of the junction unmatched. This CDR3 comprises 15 residues. Per the germline V gene, CDR1 is LNHDA and CDR2 is SQIVND (reference sequence). CDR3 in DNA: TGTGCCACCTCCTACGGGCGGGGGTTCACCGGGGAGCTGTTTTTT. This codes for CATSYGRGFTGELFF.

J is TRBJ2-1 and V is TRBV6-4, with 8 bases identical to TRBD1. The germline V gene has CDR1 MRHNA and CDR2 SNTAGT. The junction had 1 base not matched to a gene; V was cut back by 4 bases and J by 5 bases. The CDR3 totals 13 residues. The CDR3 nucleotides read TGTGCCAGCAGTGGACAGGGGCACAATGAGCAGTTCTTC. This sequence encodes CASSGQGHNEQFF.

This clone occurred once. V gene TRBV13 combines with J gene TRBJ2-2; 10 bases map to TRBD2. There are 17 residues in the CDR3. Looked up from germline, CDR1 is PRHDT and CDR2 is FYEKMQ (reference sequence). The J segment lost 7 bases and the V segment lost 0 bases, leaving 8 bases of the junction unmatched. The CDR3 here is CASSLGLAGRRGGELFF. The CDR3 region has the DNA TGTGCCAGCAGCTTAGGACTAGCGGGGCGTCGAGGCGGGGAGCTGTTTTTT.

This clone was counted only a few times. The chain recombines TRBV7-8 with TRBJ2-2; a possible D gene is TRBD1 (6 bases). Germline V gene sequence: CDR1 SGHVS, CDR2 FQNEAQ. CDR3 length equals 17 residues. The ends were cut back, 1 base at V and 0 bases at J, with 12 bases in the middle. The CDR3 sequence: CASSLVAGTSNTGELFF. In nucleotides, the CDR3 is TGTGCCAGCAGCTTAGTCGCCGGGACATCGAACACCGGGGAGCTGTTTTTT.

The V and J genes are TRBV9 and TRBJ2-2, with a weak D call TRBD1 (5 bases). The CDR3 has 16 amino acids. The V gene lost 0 bases and the J gene lost 5 bases, with 14 bases spanning the gap. CDR1 and CDR2 from the germline V gene are SGDLS and YYNGEE. Here the CDR3 reads CASSVVPDTPTGELFF. In nucleotides, the CDR3 is TGTGCCAGCAGCGTAGTCCCGGACACTCCAACCGGGGAGCTGTTTTTT.

The V and J genes are TRBV2 and TRBJ2-3, with 11 bases that match TRBD2. The junction had 2 bases not matched to a gene; V was cut back by 6 bases and J by 0 bases. CDR1 and CDR2 from the germline V gene are SNHLY and FYNNEI. This CDR3 is built from 15 residues. CDR3 loop: CASRGLAVSTDTQYF. For the CDR3, the DNA is TGTGCCAGCAGGGGACTAGCGGTTAGCACAGATACGCAGTATTTT.

As DNA, the CDR3 is TGTGCCAGCAGCCCCGTCGGACTAGCGGGGGGCAATGAGCAGTTCTTC. Amino acids: CASSPVGLAGGNEQFF. The rearrangement uses TRBV11-2 and TRBJ2-1, with 14 bases matching TRBD2. This CDR3 region has 16 residues. Germline V CDR1 and CDR2: SGHAT, FQNNGV. After removal of 5 bases from V and 6 bases from J, the junction contained 6 bases not matched to a gene.

The chain links TRBV7-8 to TRBJ2-7, with 10 bases that match TRBD1. CDR3 size: 15 residues. V dropped 5 bases and J dropped 6; count of bases not matched to a gene: 10. The germline V gene has CDR1 SGHVS and CDR2 FQNEAQ. Here the CDR3 reads CASSRPGTGVPEQYF. The CDR3 DNA is TGTGCCAGCAGCCGACCTGGGACAGGGGTTCCCGAGCAGTACTTC.

This clone was found once. V is TRBV7-2 and J is TRBJ2-5, with D possibly matching TRBD2 (5 bases). There are 15 residues in the CDR3. The germline V gene encodes CDR1 SGHTA and CDR2 FQGNSA. V was shortened by 0 bases and J by 5 bases, with 13 bases between the two germline ends. CDR3 bases: TGTGCCAGCAGCTTAGCCACGGGATTTAGGGAGACCCAGTACTTC. As protein: CASSLATGFRETQYF.

The V and J genes are TRBV7-2 and TRBJ1-2, with D unresolved. The germline V gene has CDR1 SGHTA and CDR2 FQGNSA. CDR3 length: 14 amino acids. The germline V and J ends were trimmed by 1 base and 8 bases, with 14 bases remaining between them. CDR3 sequence (DNA): TGTGCCAGCAGCTTAGTCGGGGTCCCAGGCGGCTACACCTTC. Its protein product is CASSLVGVPGGYTF. The entire variable domain, with the rest obtained from reference TRBV7-2 and TRBJ1-2, is as follows: GAGVSQSPSNKVTEKGKDVELRCDPISGHTALYWYRQSLGQGLEFLIYFQGNSAPDKSGLPSDRFSAERTGGSVSTLTIQRTQQEDSAVYLCASSLVGVPGGYTFGSGTRLTVV.

V is TRBV29-1 and J is TRBJ2-7; 8 positions match TRBD1. V shed 1 base and J 0 bases; nucleotides not matched to a gene: 2. Germline V gives CDR1 SQVTM, CDR2 ANQGSEA. The CDR3 extends over 14 amino acids. The CDR3 DNA reads as TGCAGCGTTGAAGGGGGGACAGGCTCCTACGAGCAGTACTTC. Its protein product is CSVEGGTGSYEQYF.

CDR3 loop: CASSLGGRYTEAFF. CDR3 nucleotides: TGTGCCAGCAGCTTAGGAGGGCGGTACACTGAAGCTTTCTTT. The rearrangement uses TRBV7-2 and TRBJ1-1; D call uncertain. Trimming removed 1 base from V and 3 bases from J, with 9 bases in between. The length of the CDR3 is 14 residues. The germline V gene encodes CDR1 SGHTA and CDR2 FQGNSA.

This clone occurred once. This rearrangement joins TRBV28 to TRBJ1-4, with D perhaps TRBD1 (6 bases). Trimming cost V 2 bases and J 4 bases, with 14 bases left between them. The CDR3 has 16 residues. Germline V lookup: CDR1 MDHEN, CDR2 SYDVKM. Written as DNA, the CDR3 is TGTGCCAGCAGTTTAGAGGCAGGGGAGGGTAATGAAAAACTGTTTTTT. Protein sequence: CASSLEAGEGNEKLFF.

In this sample, this clone turned up once. This chain connects TRBV6-1 to TRBJ2-7; 8 bases match TRBD1. Germline CDR1 MNHNS, CDR2 SASEGT. This CDR3 region has 14 residues. Trimming took 1 base from V and 3 from J; bases not matched to a gene: 2. The CDR3 reads CASSEGDRLYEQYF. The CDR3 coding sequence is TGTGCCAGCAGTGAAGGGGACAGGCTCTACGAGCAGTACTTC.

The J gene is TRBJ2-5, the V gene TRBV5-6, with 7 bases aligning to TRBD2. CDR1 is SGHDT, CDR2 YYEEEE, per germline. V lost 3 bases and J lost 5; bases outside the gene matches: 7. This CDR3 has 14 amino acids. The CDR3 sequence is CASSSGLVYETQYF. DNA of the CDR3: TGTGCCAGCAGCTCCGGACTAGTCTACGAGACCCAGTACTTC.

This chain links TRBV2 with TRBJ1-4, with no clear D. This CDR3 has 11 amino acids. Germline CDR1 reads SNHLY; CDR2 reads FYNNEI. Trimming pared 6 bases from V and 17 bases from J, leaving 16 bases between. In DNA, the CDR3 is TGTGCCAGCAGCCCCATGATGAAACAATTTTTT. Its translation is CASSPMMKQFF.

This clone was seen a handful of times. The chain recombines TRBV2 with TRBJ2-7; unclear D gene. This CDR3 region has 12 residues. The germline V and J ends were trimmed by 7 bases and 0 bases, with 7 bases remaining between them. Germline assignment: CDR1 SNHLY and CDR2 FYNNEI. This chain's CDR3 is CASKATSYEQYF. CDR3 bases: TGTGCCAGCAAAGCCACCTCCTACGAGCAGTACTTC.

The V gene is TRBV21-1, the J gene TRBJ2-1; TRBD1 reflects the table's D call only, with no check against the DNA. TRBV21-1 is tagged as a pseudogene. This CDR3 contains 15 residues. This CDR3 reads CASGPGTGDYNEQFF. In DNA form, the CDR3 reads TGTGCCAGCGGTCCCGGGACAGGGGATTACAATGAGCAGTTCTTC.

The CDR3, as DNA: TGCGCCAGCAGCTTGGTAGCTAGCGGAAACACAGATACGCAGTATTTT. Protein product: CASSLVASGNTDTQYF. The gene calls are TRBV5-1 and TRBJ2-3, with 7 bases aligning to TRBD2. Losses at the gene ends were 0 bases for V and 2 bases for J; bases not matched to a gene: 6. This CDR3 has 16 residues. Per germline, CDR1 SGHRS and CDR2 YFSETQ.

J is TRBJ2-1 and V is TRBV5-1; tentative D call: TRBD1 (6 bases). CDR3 length: 14 amino acids. Trimming cost V 5 bases and J 3 bases, with 12 bases left between them. CDR1 SGHRS and CDR2 YFSETQ come from the germline V gene. The CDR3 nucleotides read TGCGCCAGCAGTGAAGGGGACAACTACAATGAGCAGTTCTTC. Protein: CASSEGDNYNEQFF. The whole variable domain, filled in from reference TRBV5-1 and TRBJ2-1, reads KAGVTQTPRYLIKTRGQQVTLSCSPISGHRSVSWYQQTPGQGLQFLFEYFSETQRNKGNFPGRFSGRQFSNSRSEMNVSTLELGDSALYLCASSEGDNYNEQFFGPGTRLTVL.

V usage is TRBV2 and J usage is TRBJ2-5; the match to TRBD2 covers 10 bases. Losses at the gene ends were 6 bases for V and 2 bases for J; bases not matched to a gene: 6. CDR3 length: 15 amino acids. Germline lookup yields CDR1 SNHLY and CDR2 FYNNEI. This CDR3 reads CASSLPAGGQETQYF. For the CDR3, the DNA is TGTGCCAGCAGCCTTCCAGCGGGGGGGCAAGAGACCCAGTACTTC. Full variable domain (remainder filled in from reference TRBV2 and TRBJ2-5): EPEVTQTPSHQVTQMGQEVILRCVPISNHLYFYWYRQILGQKVEFLVSFYNNEISEKSEIFDDQFSVERPDGSNFTLKIRSTKLEDSAMYFCASSLPAGGQETQYFGPGTRLLVL.

V usage is TRBV9 and J usage is TRBJ2-5, with a possible D match to TRBD2 (5 bases). V dropped 0 bases and J dropped 2 bases, with 11 bases sitting between them. Germline lookup yields CDR1 SGDLS and CDR2 YYNGEE. This CDR3 has 15 amino acids. Written as DNA, the CDR3 is TGTGCCAGCAGCGTAGGAGCATCGGGACAAGAGACCCAGTACTTC. Amino acid sequence: CASSVGASGQETQYF. The whole variable domain, remainder taken from reference TRBV9 and TRBJ2-5, is DSGVTQTPKHLITATGQRVTLRCSPRSGDLSVYWYQQSLDQGLQFLIQYYNGEERAKGNILERFSAQQFPDLHSELNLSSLELGDSALYFCASSVGASGQETQYFGPGTRLLVL.

The chain recombines TRBV6-5 with TRBJ1-5; TRBD1 matches 7 bases. V was clipped by 6 bases and J by 5 bases; unmatched bases: 7. The V gene's germline CDR1 is MNHEY and CDR2 SVGAGI. The CDR3 length is 14 residues. CDR3 sequence (DNA): TGTGCCAGCAGCCGACAGGGCGCCCATCAGCCCCAGCATTTT. It encodes CASSRQGAHQPQHF.

This chain links TRBV5-1 with TRBJ1-2; D may be TRBD1 (5 bases). The CDR3 contains 14 residues. Trimming cost V 0 bases and J 7 bases, with 13 bases left between them. Germline values: CDR1 SGHRS, CDR2 YFSETQ. The CDR3, as DNA: TGCGCCAGCAGCTTGGTGTTGGGGCAGGGTGGCTACACCTTC. This translates into CASSLVLGQGGYTF.